Listed here are 10 T cell receptor beta chains from one sample, sequenced in a study of blood T cell repertoires in COVID-19 (dated by TCRdb to 2020 to 2021). The receptor library was made with the immunoSEQ multiplex PCR assay. TCRdb took this table from immuneACCESS and kept in-frame rearrangements with V and J called. Such tables lack part of the clones; where checked against another copy, unresolved V genes explain under half of the gap, and the rest is unexplained. The sample table holds 100,000 to 150,000 clones, of which 88% were seen once. Jointly, the top ten make up 2% to 2.5% of the sample. The sample consisted of peripheral blood. These receptors came from a man between 65 and 80 years old with active COVID-19.

V and J are TRBV11-2 and TRBJ2-3; 8 nucleotides line up with TRBD2. Germline trimming cut 2 bases from V and 2 bases from J; bases unmatched to any gene: 9. There are 17 residues in the CDR3. Germline CDR1 SGHAT, CDR2 FQNNGV. The DNA for the CDR3 is TGTGCCAGCAGCTTAATGTTAGCGGGAACTCTCACAGATACGCAGTATTTT. Translating it yields CASSLMLAGTLTDTQYF.

The chain combines TRBV5-1 with TRBJ2-2; 13 bases match TRBD2. With V trimmed by 3 bases and J by 2 bases, 4 bases remained unmatched. The CDR3 totals 17 residues. Germline-derived CDR1 and CDR2 are SGHRS and YFSETQ. CDR3 protein: CASSSGLAGYNTGELFF. The CDR3 nucleotides read TGCGCCAGCAGCTCGGGACTAGCGGGATATAACACCGGGGAGCTGTTTTTT.

The chain is built from TRBV18 and TRBJ2-3; 7 bases are shared with TRBD1. The V gene's germline CDR1 is KGHSH and CDR2 LQKENI. The CDR3 contains 16 residues. V gave up 3 bases and J gave up 3 bases; unmatched junction bases: 9. The CDR3 bases are TGTGCCAGCTCACCCCCGCAGGGGGATAGGACAGATACGCAGTATTTT. It specifies CASSPPQGDRTDTQYF.

This sequence joins TRBV6-1 and TRBJ1-1; D possibly corresponds to TRBD1 (5 bases). V was trimmed by 0 bases and J by 1 base, leaving 6 bases between them. The CDR3 is made up of 14 amino acids. Germline V gives CDR1 MNHNS, CDR2 SASEGT. The CDR3 region is CASSEAGGNTEAFF. Written as DNA, the CDR3 is TGTGCCAGCAGTGAAGCGGGGGGGAACACTGAAGCTTTCTTT.

V usage is TRBV19 and J usage is TRBJ1-5, with 7 positions matching TRBD1. Germline CDR1 is LNHDA and CDR2 is SQIVND (reference sequence). The CDR3 spans 12 residues. Trimming at V came to 9 bases and at J to 8 bases, leaving 7 bases not matched to a gene. The CDR3 sequence: CASRQGPKPQHF. The CDR3 DNA is TGTGCCAGCCGACAGGGCCCCAAGCCCCAGCATTTT. The entire variable domain, with the rest obtained from reference TRBV19 and TRBJ1-5, is as follows: DGGITQSPKYLFRKEGQNVTLSCEQNLNHDAMYWYRQDPGQGLRLIYYSQIVNDFQKGDIAEGYSVSREKKESFPLTVTSAQKNPTAFYLCASRQGPKPQHFGDGTRLSIL.

The chain has TRBV27 and TRBJ2-7; 7 nucleotides line up with TRBD2. J was trimmed by 4 bases and V by 2 bases; bases with no gene match: 8. CDR3 length: 15 residues. CDR1 MNHEY and CDR2 SMNVEV come from the germline V gene (reference sequence). In nucleotides, the CDR3 is TGTGCCAGCAGTTTAAAGGCTAGCGGAAGTTACGAGCAGTACTTC. Its translation is CASSLKASGSYEQYF.

This sequence joins TRBV2 and TRBJ2-7; the D gene is possibly TRBD1 (7 bases). The CDR3 consists of 15 residues. Trimming shortened V by 2 bases and J by 0 bases, and 11 bases separated the two germline ends. CDR1 and CDR2 from the germline V gene are SNHLY and FYNNEI. The CDR3 sequence is CASSENQGGSYEQYF. The CDR3 DNA is TGTGCCAGCAGTGAAAATCAGGGGGGCTCCTACGAGCAGTACTTC.

This clone showed up just once. The V and J genes are TRBV6-5 and TRBJ1-5; D ambiguous. Germline CDR1 and CDR2: MNHEY and SVGAGI. Trimming left V 2 bases short and J 1 base short, with 9 bases between. The CDR3 is 15 amino acids. The CDR3 region has the DNA TGTGCCAGCAGTTACGATGCAGTCAGCAATCAGCCCCAGCATTTT. This sequence encodes CASSYDAVSNQPQHF.

V and J are TRBV19 and TRBJ2-1; tentative D call: TRBD1 (6 bases). The germline gives CDR1 LNHDA, CDR2 SQIVND (reference sequence). Trimming took 5 bases from V and 9 from J, leaving 20 bases between them. The CDR3 covers 15 residues. The CDR3 reads CASSPWTVSQGEQFF. CDR3 bases: TGTGCCAGTAGTCCCTGGACAGTGAGTCAGGGTGAGCAGTTCTTC.

V gene TRBV28 combines with J gene TRBJ2-7; 7 bases map to TRBD1. The CDR3 is made up of 14 amino acids. The germline CDR1 and CDR2 sequences are MDHEN and SYDVKM. V lost 5 bases, J lost 1 base, and 5 bases stayed unmatched. CDR3 sequence: CASSPGTVSYEQYF. The CDR3, as DNA: TGTGCCAGCAGTCCAGGGACAGTTTCCTACGAGCAGTACTTC.